This T cell receptor beta chain was obtained from a study of long-term antiretroviral therapy in people with HIV. Points from the study as a whole: Pre-ART clonal expansion yielded clones that dominated the repertoire at all time points. Samples were collected from the mid-2000s to the late 2010s under possibly less effective ART regimens. Repertoires with HIV possessed tighter CDR3 length spans than those of controls.

Trimming removed 4 bases from V and 3 bases from J, with 32 bases in between. In germline, CDR1 is LGHNA, CDR2 YNFKEQ. The CDR3 sequence is 21 residues long. A note on this clone: Its antigen is still unknown.

Samples held roughly 0.95-10 million cryopreserved PBMC before DNA extraction. Version v3.0 of the immunoSEQ assay was performed at survey level. Only in-frame clones appear in the TCRdb table, and some are missing; sequencing was by immunoSEQ multiplex PCR. Here the sample spans around 30,000 clones, roughly 90% being singletons. The chain employs TRBV4-2 and TRBJ2-3; D may correspond to TRBD1 or TRBD2 (7 bases each). This TCR was sampled from a woman under 30 with HIV. The source material was unsorted PBMCs, sampled 0.5 years after starting antiretroviral therapy. The CDR3 DNA follows: TGTGCCAGCAGCCGACATTCGGGACCGGGACAGCGAGCGGGAAGGACAGATACGCAGTATTTT. Residues: CASSRHSGPGQRAGRTDTQYF.